These T cell receptor beta chains were read from a single sample in a study of CD8 T cells in ankylosing spondylitis. TCRdb called the 5' RACE reads again in MiXCR, with one record for every CDR3 protein. The table shows around 220,000 distinct CDR3 sequences, with roughly a tenth occurring only once. Sequenced material: blood, either unsorted or a sorted T cell fraction (not recorded which). The receptors originated from a male donor with ankylosing spondylitis or in good health (not recorded which). The CDR3 runs from the conserved cysteine through the conserved F or W. The D gene is left open where the match is weak. Where a row states a size, it is once, few, many or the class of an expanded clone; other rows omit it.

.,TRBV7-2,.,TRBJ2-3,.,CASSLRVGAGAYF
few,TRBV7-3,TRBD1,TRBJ2-7,TGTGCCAGCAGCTTAAGGATGGTCGGGACAGATTCCTTC,CASSLRMVGTDSF
.,TRBV5-1,.,TRBJ2-1,TGCGCCAGCAGCCCTGTTCGTCAGAACAATGAGCAGTTCTTC,CASSPVRQNNEQFF
many,TRBV20-1,TRBD2,TRBJ2-3,TGCAGTGCGTTGTTTAGCGGGGGGGCCGCAGATACGCAGTATTTT,CSALFSGGAADTQYF
many,TRBV7-2,.,TRBJ1-5,TGTGCCAGCAGCCCCGCTCCGAGCAATCAGCCCCAGCATTTT,CASSPAPSNQPQHF
many,TRBV7-9,TRBD1,TRBJ1-2,TGTGCCAGCAGCCTCGACCGCAAGGGACAGGGGGCTAATGGCTACACCTTC,CASSLDRKGQGANGYTF
many,TRBV30,.,TRBJ1-5,TGTGCCTGGAGTGTACAAAGAAATCAGCCCCAGCATTTT,CAWSVQRNQPQHF
many,TRBV10-3,TRBD1,TRBJ1-1,TGTGCCACCCGACAGGGTAGCGTGAACACTGAAGCTTTCTTT,CATRQGSVNTEAFF
many,TRBV21-1,.,TRBJ2-3,TGTGCCAGCAGCAAATCGAGGGGGACTAACCCCATGGGGATAGATACGCAGTATTTT,CASSKSRGTNPMGIDTQYF
many,TRBV7-3,.,TRBJ2-1,TGTGCCAGCAGCTTGCGGGGACCCCAGGGTGAGCAGTTCTTC,CASSLRGPQGEQFF
.,TRBV9,.,TRBJ1-5,TGTGCCAGCAGCTCAGCGGTTAGCAATCAGCCCCAGCATTTT,CASSSAVSNQPQHF
many,TRBV6-2/TRBV6-3,TRBD1,TRBJ2-2,TGTGCCAGCAGTTACTCGTTCTGGACTCTGCGGGACAGGTTAAACACCGGGGAGCTGTTTTTT,CASSYSFWTLRDRLNTGELFF
many,TRBV6-1,TRBD1,TRBJ2-1,TGTGCCAGCGGAGAGCAGGGGGCGATAAATGAGCAGTTCTTC,CASGEQGAINEQFF
many,TRBV7-2,.,TRBJ2-3,TGTGCCAGCAGCTTAAGGGGGGTAGATACGCAGTATTTT,CASSLRGVDTQYF
many,TRBV11-2,.,TRBJ1-3,TGTGCCAGCAGCGCAGGTCTAAGTGCGGGAAACACCATATATTTT,CASSAGLSAGNTIYF
few,TRBV3-1,.,TRBJ2-7,TGTGCCAGCAGCCAAGATAGGACCTCTAGGTACTTC,CASSQDRTSRYF
many,TRBV28,TRBD1,TRBJ2-3,TGTGCCAGCAGTCATAAAGACAGGGCCCTCCCAGATACGCAGTATTTT,CASSHKDRALPDTQYF
many,TRBV7-2,TRBD2,TRBJ2-7,TGTGCCAGCAGCCGCTCTAGCGGGGGAGCGTGGGAGCAGTACTTC,CASSRSSGGAWEQYF
.,TRBV7-6,.,TRBJ2-5,TGTGCCAGCAGCTTAGTTCGGTCGTGGCAAGAGACCCAGTACTTC,CASSLVRSWQETQYF
many,TRBV6-6,.,TRBJ1-6,TGTGCCAGCGCCGAGTATAATTCACCCCTCCACTTT,CASAEYNSPLHF
.,TRBV7-2,.,TRBJ2-3,TGTGCCAGCAGCTCCGACTGGAATACGCAGTATTTT,CASSSDWNTQYF
many,TRBV20-1,.,TRBJ2-5,TGCAGTGCTAGAGATTTTATGAACAGGCAAGAGACCCAGTACTTC,CSARDFMNRQETQYF
many,TRBV5-5,TRBD1,TRBJ2-2,TGTGCCAGCGTCCGGGACAGCTTAACCGGGGAGCTGTTTTTT,CASVRDSLTGELFF
.,TRBV12-3/TRBV12-4,.,TRBJ1-5,TGTGCCAGCAGTCCGAGTTATCAGCCCCAGCATTTT,CASSPSYQPQHF
.,TRBV3-1,.,TRBJ2-3,TGTGCCAGCAGCCAAGTCACCAGCGGAACCACAGATACGCAGTATTTT,CASSQVTSGTTDTQYF
many,TRBV20-1,.,TRBJ1-2,TGCAGTGCACCCGGACAGAACGGCGGCTACACCTTC,CSAPGQNGGYTF
many,TRBV5-1,TRBD1,TRBJ2-3,TGCGCCAGCAGCACCCGACAGGGGAACACAGATACGCAGTATTTT,CASSTRQGNTDTQYF
.,TRBV11-3,.,TRBJ2-3,TGTGCCAGCAGCTTAGATCAGGGAGATACGCAGTATTTT,CASSLDQGDTQYF
few,TRBV10-3,.,TRBJ2-3,TGTGCCATCAGTGAGTCGGGGTCCAAAGATACGCAGTATTTT,CAISESGSKDTQYF
few,TRBV11-2,TRBD2,TRBJ2-2,TGTGCCAGCAGCTTAGGTTCTTCGCGGGGGGGCCGCACCGGGGAGCTGTTTTTT,CASSLGSSRGGRTGELFF
.,TRBV4-2,.,TRBJ1-3,TGTGCCAGCAGCCAAGACAGGGACTCTGGAAACACCATATATTTT,CASSQDRDSGNTIYF
few,TRBV7-8,.,TRBJ2-6,TGTGCCAGCAGCTTAGCGTTGGGGGCTGGGGCCAACGTCCTGACTTTC,CASSLALGAGANVLTF
many,TRBV12-3/TRBV12-4,.,TRBJ1-3,TGTGCCAGCAGACCGGACGGTGGCTCTGGAAACACCATATATTTT,CASRPDGGSGNTIYF
.,TRBV7-9,TRBD2,TRBJ2-3,TGTGCCAGCAGCTTAAGGTGGCTAGCGGGGGGCACAGATACGCAGTATTTT,CASSLRWLAGGTDTQYF
.,TRBV5-5,TRBD1,TRBJ1-1,TGTGCCAGCAGCTGGGCAATTCCCGGGACAGGGGGTGAAGCTTTCTTT,CASSWAIPGTGGEAFF
few,TRBV5-1,TRBD1,TRBJ1-2,TGCGCCAGCAGCCCAGGACAGGGGGTCGATGGCTACACCTTC,CASSPGQGVDGYTF
few,TRBV18,.,TRBJ2-3,TGTGCCAGCTCACTTGGGACCTCTGGAGATACGCAGTATTTT,CASSLGTSGDTQYF
many,TRBV10-3,.,TRBJ1-3,TGTGCCATCAGTGAGTCAGGGAACCTCTCTGGAAACACCATATATTTT,CAISESGNLSGNTIYF
.,TRBV9,.,TRBJ2-3,TGTGCCAGCAGCGTAGGGTCAGGCACAGATACGCAGTATTTT,CASSVGSGTDTQYF
many,TRBV28,.,TRBJ1-3,TGTGCCAGCAGTTCCTGGGGGGGCAGTGACAGCTCTGGAAACACCATATATTTT,CASSSWGGSDSSGNTIYF
many,TRBV2,.,TRBJ1-5,TGTGCCAGCATTGGGCGGGAGGGTCAGCCCCAGCATTTT,CASIGREGQPQHF
few,TRBV3-1,TRBD2,TRBJ2-2,TGTGCCAGCAGCAATATCCTTAGCGGGGGGTTCTCTCGAAACACCGGGGAGCTGTTTTTT,CASSNILSGGFSRNTGELFF
.,TRBV5-4,.,TRBJ2-2,TGTGCCAGCAGCCGAAGAGGAACTAACACCGGGGAGCTGTTTTTT,CASSRRGTNTGELFF
many,TRBV5-1,.,TRBJ1-1,TGCGCCAGCAGCTTGAGCCCCGGGACTGGAGCTTTCTTT,CASSLSPGTGAFF
.,TRBV20-1,TRBD1,TRBJ1-1,TGCAGTGCTAGCACAGGGGGCGGTTTTGGGTCTGAAGCTTTCTTT,CSASTGGGFGSEAFF
.,TRBV7-2,.,TRBJ2-3,TGTGCCAGCAGCTTAGATGTGGGAGTCACAGATACGCAGTATTTT,CASSLDVGVTDTQYF
.,TRBV7-2,.,TRBJ2-1,TGTGCCAGCAGCTTAGTCGGGGGGCTAATCAGTGAGCAGTTCTTC,CASSLVGGLISEQFF
many,TRBV12-3/TRBV12-4,.,TRBJ2-7,TGTGCCAGCAGTTTGGACAGCATCTACGAGCAGTACTTC,CASSLDSIYEQYF
few,TRBV9,.,TRBJ1-1,TGTGCCAGCAGCGTCCCGGACAGGAACACTGAAGCTTTCTTT,CASSVPDRNTEAFF